This entry is about one T cell receptor (beta chain). Its cognate antigen is unknown. Germline V gene data show CDR1 as SGHRS and CDR2 as YFSETQ. Trimming took 3 bases from V and 1 from J, leaving 14 bases between them. The CDR3 runs to 16 residues. The sample originates from a study of blood T cells in healthy people across ages. Study findings and constraints: Across the age range, TCR beta diversity per million T cells fell in a roughly linear way.

The second PCR ran roughly 6 to 11 cycles with a sample-barcoded 5' primer and J-beta primers. Each cDNA molecule was tagged by a template-switch adaptor that had 12 random nucleotides. TCRdb analysed the 5' RACE reads with MiXCR anew, one entry per CDR3 protein. This table has hundreds of thousands of distinct CDR3 sequences, approximately 44% appearing once. The sample taken for sequencing was blood. The sequence was collected from a man in his fifties or sixties in good health. The V call is TRBV5-1, the J call TRBJ2-1; D perhaps matches TRBD1 (6 bases). The CDR3 spells CASSSQGTSSYNEQFF. The CDR3 coding sequence is TGCGCCAGCAGCTCACAGGGAACCAGTTCCTACAATGAGCAGTTCTTC.